The text below deals with one T cell receptor beta chain. Its specificity is not known. RNA served as the template for amplifying TCR beta CDR3 regions. Second-round multiplex PCR came after a first-round RT-PCR that employed HTBI primers. TCRdb called the multiplex PCR reads again in MiXCR, with one record for every CDR3 protein. The table records around 1.1 million distinct CDR3 sequences, about 38% of them present only once. The entry originates in a study of Graves' ophthalmopathy and Graves' hyperthyroidism. Study overall: Hyperthyroidism showing no ophthalmopathy within 18 months of follow-up was stable. General study findings and limits: Blood shared most expanded thyroid clonotypes above 0.001 frequency.

V lost 0 bases and J lost 2, with 11 bases in between. The germline V gene has CDR1 DFQATT and CDR2 SNEGSKA (reference sequence). This CDR3 is 15 amino acids long. Exclusion applied to patients with other autoimmune diseases, uncontrolled infections, pregnancy or lactation. Physicians reached a diagnosis by relying on clinical symptoms, serum thyroxine, TRAb, thyroid ultrasound and orbital computed tomography. This chain links TRBV20-1 with TRBJ1-5; weak D call: TRBD1 (6 bases). The sequence derives from an adult man with Graves' hyperthyroidism. The sequenced sample consisted of peripheral blood or thyroid tissue (not recorded which). The CDR3 DNA is TGCAGTGCTAGAGATCAGGGGAGAGGCAATCAGCCCCAGCATTTT. This gives the protein CSARDQGRGNQPQHF.